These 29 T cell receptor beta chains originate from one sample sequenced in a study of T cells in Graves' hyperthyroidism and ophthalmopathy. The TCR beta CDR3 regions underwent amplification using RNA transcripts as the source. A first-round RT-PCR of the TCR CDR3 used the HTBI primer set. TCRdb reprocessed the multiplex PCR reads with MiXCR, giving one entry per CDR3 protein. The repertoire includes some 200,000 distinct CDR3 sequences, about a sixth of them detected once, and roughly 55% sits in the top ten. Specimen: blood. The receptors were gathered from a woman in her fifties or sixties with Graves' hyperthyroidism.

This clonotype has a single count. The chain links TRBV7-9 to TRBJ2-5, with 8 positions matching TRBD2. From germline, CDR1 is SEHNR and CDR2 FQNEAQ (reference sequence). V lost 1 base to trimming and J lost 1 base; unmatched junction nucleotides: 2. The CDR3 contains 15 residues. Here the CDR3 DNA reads TGTGCCAGCAGCTTAGATAGCGGGGCCCAAGAGACCCAGTACTTC. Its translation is CASSLDSGAQETQYF.

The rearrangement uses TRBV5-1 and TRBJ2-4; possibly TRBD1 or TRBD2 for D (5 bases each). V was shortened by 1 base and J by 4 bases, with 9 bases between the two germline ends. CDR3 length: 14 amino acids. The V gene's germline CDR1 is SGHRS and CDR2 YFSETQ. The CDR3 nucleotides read TGCGCCAGCAGCTTGTCAGGGAGTAAAAACATTCAGTACTTC. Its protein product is CASSLSGSKNIQYF. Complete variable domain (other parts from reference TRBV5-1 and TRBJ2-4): KAGVTQTPRYLIKTRGQQVTLSCSPISGHRSVSWYQQTPGQGLQFLFEYFSETQRNKGNFPGRFSGRQFSNSRSEMNVSTLELGDSALYLCASSLSGSKNIQYFGAGTRLSVL.

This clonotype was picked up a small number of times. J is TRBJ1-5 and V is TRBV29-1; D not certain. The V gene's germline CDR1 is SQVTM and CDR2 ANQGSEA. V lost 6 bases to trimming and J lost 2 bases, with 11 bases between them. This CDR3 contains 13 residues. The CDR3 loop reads CSVSHGGNQPQHF. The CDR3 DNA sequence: TGCAGCGTCTCTCACGGGGGCAATCAGCCCCAGCATTTT. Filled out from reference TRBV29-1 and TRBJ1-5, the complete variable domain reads SAVISQKPSRDICQRGTSLTIQCQVDSQVTMMFWYRQQPGQSLTLIATANQGSEATYESGFVIDKFPISRPNLTFSTLTVSNMSPEDSSIYLCSVSHGGNQPQHFGDGTRLSIL.

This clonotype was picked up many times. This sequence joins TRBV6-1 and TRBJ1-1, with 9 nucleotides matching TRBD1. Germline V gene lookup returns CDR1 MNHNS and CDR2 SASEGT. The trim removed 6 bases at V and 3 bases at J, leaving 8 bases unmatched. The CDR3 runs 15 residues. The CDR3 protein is CASRAPGQGHTEAFF. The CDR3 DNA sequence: TGTGCCAGCAGAGCACCGGGACAGGGTCACACTGAAGCTTTCTTT.

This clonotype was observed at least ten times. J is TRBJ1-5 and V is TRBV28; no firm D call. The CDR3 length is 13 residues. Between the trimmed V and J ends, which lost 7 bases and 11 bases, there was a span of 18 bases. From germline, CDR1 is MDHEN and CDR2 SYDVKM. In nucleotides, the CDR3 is TGTGCCAGCACCATGGCGCGAGCCGTAACCCAGCATTTT. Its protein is CASTMARAVTQHF.

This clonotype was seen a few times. CDR3 protein: CSARRRDRGFNTEAFF. CDR3 nucleotide sequence: TGCAGTGCCAGAAGGCGCGACAGGGGTTTCAACACTGAAGCTTTCTTT. The chain employs TRBV20-1 and TRBJ1-1, with 8 bases fitting TRBD1. The CDR3 has 16 amino acids. Germline values: CDR1 DFQATT, CDR2 SNEGSKA (reference sequence). The trim removed 6 bases at V and 2 bases at J, leaving 14 bases unmatched.

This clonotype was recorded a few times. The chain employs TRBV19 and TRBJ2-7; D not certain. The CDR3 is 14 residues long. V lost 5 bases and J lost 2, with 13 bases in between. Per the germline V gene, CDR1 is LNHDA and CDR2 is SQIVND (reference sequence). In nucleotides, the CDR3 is TGTGCCAGTAGTGACCAGGTGTATACCTACGAGCAGTACTTC. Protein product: CASSDQVYTYEQYF.

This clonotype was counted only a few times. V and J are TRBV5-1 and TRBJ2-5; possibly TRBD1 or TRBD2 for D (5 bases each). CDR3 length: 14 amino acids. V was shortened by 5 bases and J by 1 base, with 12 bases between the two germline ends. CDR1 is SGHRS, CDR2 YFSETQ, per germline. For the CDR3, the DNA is TGCGCCAGCAGTTTGAAGGGACCCCAAGAGACCCAGTACTTC. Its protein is CASSLKGPQETQYF.

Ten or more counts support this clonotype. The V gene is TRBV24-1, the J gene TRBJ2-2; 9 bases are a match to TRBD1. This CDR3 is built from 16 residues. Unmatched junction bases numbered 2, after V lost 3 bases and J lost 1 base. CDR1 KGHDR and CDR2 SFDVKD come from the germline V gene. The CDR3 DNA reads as TGTGCCACCAGTGATCTGGGACAGGGGAACACCGGGGAGCTGTTTTTT. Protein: CATSDLGQGNTGELFF.

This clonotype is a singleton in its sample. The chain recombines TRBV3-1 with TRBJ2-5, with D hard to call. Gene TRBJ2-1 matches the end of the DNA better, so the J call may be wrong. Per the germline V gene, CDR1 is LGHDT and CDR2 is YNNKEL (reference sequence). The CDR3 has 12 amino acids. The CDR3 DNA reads TGTGCCAGCAGCGGTTATCTAGAGACCCAGTTCTTC. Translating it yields CASSGYLETQFF.

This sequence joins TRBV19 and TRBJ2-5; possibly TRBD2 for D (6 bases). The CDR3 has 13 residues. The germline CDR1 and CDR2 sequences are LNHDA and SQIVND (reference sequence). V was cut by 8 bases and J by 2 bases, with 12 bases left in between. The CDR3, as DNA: TGTGCCAGTGCCGGGACTCCACAAGAGACCCAGTACTTC. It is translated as CASAGTPQETQYF.

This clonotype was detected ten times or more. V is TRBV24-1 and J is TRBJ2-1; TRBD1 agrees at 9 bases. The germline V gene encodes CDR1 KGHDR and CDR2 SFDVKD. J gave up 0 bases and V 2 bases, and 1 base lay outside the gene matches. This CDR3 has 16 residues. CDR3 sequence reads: CATSDSGQGSYNEQFF. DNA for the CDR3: TGTGCCACCAGTGATTCGGGACAGGGCTCCTACAATGAGCAGTTCTTC.

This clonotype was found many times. In nucleotides, the CDR3 is TGTGCCAGCAGGGGGGCTTGGCAGGGGAACACTGAAGCTTTCTTT. This sequence encodes CASRGAWQGNTEAFF. The V gene is TRBV6-6, the J gene TRBJ1-1; possibly TRBD1 for D (6 bases). The ends were cut back, 6 bases at V and 1 base at J, with 15 bases in the middle. The length of the CDR3 is 15 residues. Germline CDR1 reads MNHNY; CDR2 reads SVGAGI (reference sequence).

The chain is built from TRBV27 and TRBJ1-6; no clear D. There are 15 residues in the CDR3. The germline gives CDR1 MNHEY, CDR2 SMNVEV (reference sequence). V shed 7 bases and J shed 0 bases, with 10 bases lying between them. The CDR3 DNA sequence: TGTGCCAGCAAGCAGACGAGCTCCTATAATTCACCCCTCCACTTT. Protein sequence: CASKQTSSYNSPLHF.

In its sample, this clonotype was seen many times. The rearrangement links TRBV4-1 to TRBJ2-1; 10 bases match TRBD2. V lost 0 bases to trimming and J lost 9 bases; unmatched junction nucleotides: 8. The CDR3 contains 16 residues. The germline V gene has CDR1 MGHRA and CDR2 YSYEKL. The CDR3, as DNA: TGCGCCAGCAGCCAAGATCTAGCGGGAGAGATACGTGAGCAGTTCTTC. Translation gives CASSQDLAGEIREQFF.

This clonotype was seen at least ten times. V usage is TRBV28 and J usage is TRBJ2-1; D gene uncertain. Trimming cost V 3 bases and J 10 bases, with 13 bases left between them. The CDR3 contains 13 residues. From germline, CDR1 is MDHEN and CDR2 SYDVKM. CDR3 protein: CASSFSMRPEQFF. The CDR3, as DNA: TGTGCCAGCAGTTTCTCCATGCGGCCCGAGCAGTTCTTC.

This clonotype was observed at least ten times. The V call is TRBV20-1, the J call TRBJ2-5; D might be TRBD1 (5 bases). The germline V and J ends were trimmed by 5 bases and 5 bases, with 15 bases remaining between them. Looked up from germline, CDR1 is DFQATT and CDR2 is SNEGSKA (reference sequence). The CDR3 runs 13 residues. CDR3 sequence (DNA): TGCAGTGCTGACATGGGGCGTAGGGAGACCCAGTACTTC. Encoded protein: CSADMGRRETQYF.

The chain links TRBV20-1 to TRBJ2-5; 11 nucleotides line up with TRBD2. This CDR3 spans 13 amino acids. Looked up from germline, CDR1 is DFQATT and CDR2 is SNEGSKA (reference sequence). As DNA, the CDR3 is TGCAGCCTTAGCGGGAGGGCCAGAGAGACCCAGTACTTC. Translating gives CSLSGRARETQYF.

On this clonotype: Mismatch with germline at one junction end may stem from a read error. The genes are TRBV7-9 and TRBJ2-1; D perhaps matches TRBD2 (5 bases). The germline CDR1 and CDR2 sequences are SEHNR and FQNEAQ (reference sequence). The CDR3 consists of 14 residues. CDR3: CASNDLAEYNKQFF. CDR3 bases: TGTGCCAGCAATGACCTAGCCGAATACAATAAGCAGTTCTTC.

In DNA form, the CDR3 reads TGCGCCAGCAGCCAAGATAGCGCGAACACCGGGGAGCTGTTTTTT. Translated, it gives CASSQDSANTGELFF. The V and J genes are TRBV4-1 and TRBJ2-2; a weak D match, TRBD2 (5 bases). The CDR3 contains 15 residues. The germline V gene encodes CDR1 MGHRA and CDR2 YSYEKL. Deletions cut 0 bases from V and 0 bases from J, with 5 bases between.

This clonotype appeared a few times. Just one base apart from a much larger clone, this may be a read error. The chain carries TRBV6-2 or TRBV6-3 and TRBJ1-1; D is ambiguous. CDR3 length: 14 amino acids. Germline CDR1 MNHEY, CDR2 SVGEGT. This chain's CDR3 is CASILGISNAEAFF. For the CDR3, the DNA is TGTGCCAGCATCCTAGGGATCTCGAACGCTGAAGCTTTCTTT.

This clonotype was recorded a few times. The CDR3 here is CASSTGSSYNSPLHF. CDR3 nucleotides: TGTGCTAGTAGTACCGGGAGCTCCTATAATTCACCCCTCCACTTT. The V gene is TRBV12-5, the J gene TRBJ1-6; D is ambiguous. Germline-derived CDR1 and CDR2 are LGHNT and FRNRAP. The CDR3 is 15 residues long. Trimming pared 8 bases from V and 0 bases from J, leaving 11 bases between.

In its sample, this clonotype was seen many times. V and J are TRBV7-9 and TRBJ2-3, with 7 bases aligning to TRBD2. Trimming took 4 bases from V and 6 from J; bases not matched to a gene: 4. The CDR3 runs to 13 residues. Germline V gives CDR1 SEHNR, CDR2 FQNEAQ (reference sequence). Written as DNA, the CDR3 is TGTGCCAGCAGCTATACTAGCGATGATACGCAGTATTTT. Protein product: CASSYTSDDTQYF.

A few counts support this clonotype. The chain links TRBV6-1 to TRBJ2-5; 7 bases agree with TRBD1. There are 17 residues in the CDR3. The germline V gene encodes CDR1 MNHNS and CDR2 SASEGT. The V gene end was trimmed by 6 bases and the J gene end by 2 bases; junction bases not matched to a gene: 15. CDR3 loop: CASRPTVAGGVQETQYF. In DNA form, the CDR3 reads TGTGCCAGCAGACCTACTGTGGCAGGGGGAGTTCAAGAGACCCAGTACTTC.

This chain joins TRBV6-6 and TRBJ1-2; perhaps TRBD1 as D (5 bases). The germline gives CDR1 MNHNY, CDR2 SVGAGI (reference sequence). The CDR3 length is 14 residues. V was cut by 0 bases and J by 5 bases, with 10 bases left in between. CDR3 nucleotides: TGTGCCAGCAGTTACTCGGACGGGGGTTATGGCTACACCTTC. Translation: CASSYSDGGYGYTF.

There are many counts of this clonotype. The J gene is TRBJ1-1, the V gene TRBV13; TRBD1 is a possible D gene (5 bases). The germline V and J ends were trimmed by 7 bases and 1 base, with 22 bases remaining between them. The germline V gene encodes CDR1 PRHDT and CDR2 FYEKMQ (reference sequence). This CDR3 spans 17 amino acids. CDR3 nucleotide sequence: TGTGCCAGCATCGACAGATCGCGGGCCTTGAGGAACACTGAAGCTTTCTTT. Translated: CASIDRSRALRNTEAFF.

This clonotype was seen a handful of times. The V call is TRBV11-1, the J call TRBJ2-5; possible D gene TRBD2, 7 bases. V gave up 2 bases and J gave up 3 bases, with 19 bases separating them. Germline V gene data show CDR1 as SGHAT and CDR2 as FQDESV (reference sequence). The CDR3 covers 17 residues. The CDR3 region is CASSLYPQGGGEETQYF. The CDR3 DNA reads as TGTGCCAGCAGCTTATACCCTCAAGGGGGGGGGGAAGAGACCCAGTACTTC.

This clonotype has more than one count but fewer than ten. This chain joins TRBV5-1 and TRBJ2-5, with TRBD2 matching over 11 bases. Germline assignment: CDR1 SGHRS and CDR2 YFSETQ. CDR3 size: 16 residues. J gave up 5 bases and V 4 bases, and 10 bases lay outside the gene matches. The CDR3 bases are TGCGCCAGCAGCCCGGGTACTAGCGGGAGTCTGGAGACCCAGTACTTC. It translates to CASSPGTSGSLETQYF.

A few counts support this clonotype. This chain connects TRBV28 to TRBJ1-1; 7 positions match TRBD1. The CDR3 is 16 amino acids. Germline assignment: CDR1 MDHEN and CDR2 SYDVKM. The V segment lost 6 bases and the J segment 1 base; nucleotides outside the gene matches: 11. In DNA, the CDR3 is TGTGCCAGCAGCCATGGGGCAGGGGGATCGAACACTGAAGCTTTCTTT. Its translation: CASSHGAGGSNTEAFF.